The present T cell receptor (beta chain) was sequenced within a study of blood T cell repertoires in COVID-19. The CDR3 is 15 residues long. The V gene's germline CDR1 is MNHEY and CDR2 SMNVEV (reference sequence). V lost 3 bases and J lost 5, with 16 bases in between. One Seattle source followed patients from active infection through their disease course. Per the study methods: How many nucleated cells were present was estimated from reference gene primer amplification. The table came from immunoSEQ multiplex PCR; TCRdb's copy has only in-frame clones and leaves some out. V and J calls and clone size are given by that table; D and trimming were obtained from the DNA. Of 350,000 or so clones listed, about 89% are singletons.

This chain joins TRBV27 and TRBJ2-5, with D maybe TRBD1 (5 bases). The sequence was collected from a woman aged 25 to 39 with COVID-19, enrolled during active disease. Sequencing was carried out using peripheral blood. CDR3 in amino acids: CASSFSKAGSETQYF. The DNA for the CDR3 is TGTGCCAGCAGTTTTTCTAAAGCAGGGTCGGAGACCCAGTACTTC.